The clone carrying this T cell receptor (beta chain) came up many times. The library was designed around alpha chains, so this beta chain is a stray read whose abundance carries little weight. This CDR3 region has 14 residues. Germline loops: CDR1 KGHSH, CDR2 LQKENI. Germline trimming cut 3 bases from V and 6 bases from J; bases unmatched to any gene: 4. This sample is part of a study of HIV-infected patients and healthy controls. Follow-up blood was drawn about 14 weeks, roughly three months, after antiretroviral therapy began. The repertoire came from unfractionated whole blood and reflected all unsorted peripheral T cells. cDNA was made from around 0.5 ug RNA using alpha and beta constant primers. Using multiplexing indices, alpha and beta chain libraries were generated apart by chain-specific third strand synthesis. A single record per CDR3 protein comes from TCRdb applying MiXCR to the 5' RACE reads. The table has about 8,000 distinct CDR3 sequences, roughly 6.8% seen once.

The starting material was blood, obtained during antiretroviral therapy. The TCR originated in an adult with HIV infection. This chain connects TRBV18 to TRBJ2-2, with TRBD2 matching 7 bases. Written as DNA, the CDR3 is TGTGCCAGCTCACCTTCGGGAGGTGCCGGGGAGCTGTTTTTT. This translates into CASSPSGGAGELFF.